A single sample gave rise to the 14 T cell receptor beta chains below, sequenced in a study of CXCR3-negative and CXCR3-positive naive CD8 T cells. UMI-labeled 5' RACE yielded the TRB cDNA libraries. TCRdb reprocessed the 5' RACE reads and stores each CDR3 protein as one record, lacking DNA. The sample table sets out about 90,000 distinct CDR3 sequences. Sequencing was carried out using naive CXCR3- CD8+ T cells from blood. Noted subset: CD45RO-CCR7+CD27+CD95- naive CD8+ T cells lacking CXCR3 (TNR3-). The receptors here all came from a human donor in good health. Some clones in this sample may be carry-over from other donors' samples.

This chain joins TRBV24-1 and TRBJ2-1; as DNA is missing, the TRBD1 call by TCRdb cannot be tested. The CDR3 is 14 amino acids. Looked up from germline, CDR1 is KGHDR and CDR2 is SFDVKD. CDR3 residues: CATSGDRLDNEQFF.

The chain employs TRBV21-1 and TRBJ1-5. TRBV21-1 represents a pseudogene. There are 16 residues in the CDR3. CDR3 protein: CANSHKLQWGNQPQHF.

V gene TRBV6-5 combines with J gene TRBJ2-7; the TRBD1 assignment by TCRdb is unverifiable without DNA. This CDR3 has 15 amino acids. In germline, CDR1 is MNHEY, CDR2 SVGAGI. This chain's CDR3 is CASTPGGGGTYEQYF.

This chain connects TRBV27 to TRBJ2-1; TCRdb indicates TRBD2, and absent DNA this call remains unverified. The CDR3 extends over 15 amino acids. Germline V CDR1 and CDR2: MNHEY, SMNVEV (reference sequence). CDR3: CASRSRSGRYDEQFF.

This chain joins TRBV12-3 or TRBV12-4 and TRBJ2-7; TCRdb's D call of TRBD1 is untestable without DNA. This CDR3 is built from 12 residues. The CDR3 sequence is CASSFPLYEQYF.

The chain has TRBV29-1 and TRBJ2-1; TCRdb calls TRBD2, which cannot be checked without DNA. The CDR3 contains 14 residues. The germline V gene has CDR1 SQVTM and CDR2 ANQGSEA. The CDR3 here is CSVGLAGEYNEQFF.

The chain couples TRBV6-5 to TRBJ1-4; with no DNA, the TCRdb D assignment of TRBD1 cannot be verified. Germline lookup yields CDR1 MNHEY and CDR2 SVGAGI. The CDR3 has 18 residues. CDR3 amino acids: CASSPFIPVGQGDEKLFF.

The CDR3 region is CASGSGTTDTQYF. This chain links TRBV6-5 with TRBJ2-3; TCRdb's D call, TRBD1, is unchecked because there is no DNA. The CDR3 is made up of 13 amino acids. Germline CDR1 MNHEY, CDR2 SVGAGI.

The CDR3: CSVEDGTGAWETQYF. The chain has TRBV29-1 and TRBJ2-5; the TRBD1 assignment by TCRdb is unverifiable without DNA. CDR1 is SQVTM, CDR2 ANQGSEA, per germline. This CDR3 comprises 15 residues.

V gene TRBV29-1 combines with J gene TRBJ1-2. The germline V gene has CDR1 SQVTM and CDR2 ANQGSEA. CDR3 length: 15 amino acids. The CDR3 sequence: CSVKALRQENYGYTF.

This chain uses TRBV27 with TRBJ1-1. Germline V CDR1 and CDR2: MNHEY, SMNVEV (reference sequence). The length of the CDR3 is 13 residues. CDR3 amino acids: CASSPGEGTEAFF.

The chain combines TRBV23-1 with TRBJ2-4; lacking DNA, the TRBD1 call made by TCRdb goes unchecked. TRBV23-1 is reported as an ORF; its role is uncertain. CDR3 length: 17 residues. The CDR3 sequence: CASSQGRGRAAKNIQYF.

The chain carries TRBV21-1 and TRBJ2-7. TRBV21-1 is assigned pseudogene status. The CDR3 consists of 15 residues. The CDR3 here is CASSTPRGSSYEQYF.

V and J are TRBV3-1 and TRBJ2-2. The length of the CDR3 is 14 residues. Germline V CDR1 and CDR2: LGHDT, YNNKEL (reference sequence). This CDR3 is CASSGDLEPGELSF.